The T cell receptor beta chain under discussion was sequenced for a study of T cells after yellow fever vaccination. This clonotype was counted a few times. V was pared by 5 bases and J by 4 bases, with 11 bases of the junction left unmatched. Germline V gene data show CDR1 as MNHEY and CDR2 as SMNVEV (reference sequence). The CDR3 runs to 15 residues. TCRdb redid the calling of the 5' RACE reads with MiXCR, one entry per CDR3 protein. The sample shows 400,000 to 450,000 distinct CDR3 sequences, 18% of them seen only once. The chain couples TRBV27 to TRBJ2-7, with 7 bases matching TRBD1. This clonotype was obtained from a man younger than 35 who received the YFV17D yellow fever vaccine. The starting material was PBMCs, obtained before the yellow fever booster vaccination. CDR3 nucleotide sequence: TGTGCCAGCAGTACGCCGGACAGGACCGAATACGAGCAGTACTTC. Protein sequence: CASSTPDRTEYEQYF.